These 4 T cell receptor beta chains originate from one sample sequenced in a study of blood T cell repertoires in COVID-19. Only in-frame clones appear in the TCRdb table, and some are missing; sequencing was by immunoSEQ multiplex PCR. Here the sample spans a few hundred thousand clones, approximately 82% being singletons. Sequenced sample: peripheral blood. All receptors derive from a woman aged 40 to 49 who had recovered from COVID-19.

The rearrangement links TRBV5-1 to TRBJ2-5; TRBD2 is a possible D gene (6 bases). This CDR3 is 14 amino acids long. Between the trimmed V and J ends, which lost 1 base and 2 bases, there was a span of 9 bases. Germline CDR1 and CDR2: SGHRS and YFSETQ. The CDR3 region has the DNA TGCGCCAGCAGCTTGTCGGGAGTTCAAGAGACCCAGTACTTC. It yields the protein CASSLSGVQETQYF.

The V call is TRBV18, the J call TRBJ2-5; 9 nucleotides line up with TRBD1. Germline CDR1 reads KGHSH; CDR2 reads LQKENI. The CDR3 covers 16 residues. The ends lost 2 bases at V and 5 bases at J; junction bases unmatched: 9. CDR3 residues: CASSPGGTGNVETQYF. CDR3 DNA: TGTGCCAGCTCACCAGGGGGGACAGGGAATGTCGAGACCCAGTACTTC. Drawing the rest from reference TRBV18 and TRBJ2-5, the complete variable domain is NAGVMQNPRHLVRRRGQEARLRCSPMKGHSHVYWYRQLPEEGLKFMVYLQKENIIDESGMPKERFSAEFPKEGPSILRIQQVVRGDSAAYFCASSPGGTGNVETQYFGPGTRLLVL.

There are a few counts of this clone. The genes are TRBV11-2 and TRBJ2-7, with 7 bases that match TRBD1. Germline CDR1 SGHAT, CDR2 FQNNGV. V gave up 5 bases and J gave up 4 bases; unmatched junction bases: 5. This CDR3 contains 13 residues. In nucleotides, the CDR3 is TGTGCCAGCAGCCCAGGGGGAACGTACGAGCAGTACTTC. Its protein is CASSPGGTYEQYF.

The V call is TRBV19, the J call TRBJ2-7; 7 nucleotides agree with TRBD1. This CDR3 region has 17 residues. Trimming at V came to 2 bases and at J to 3 bases, leaving 13 bases not matched to a gene. CDR1 LNHDA and CDR2 SQIVND come from the germline V gene (reference sequence). CDR3 nucleotides: TGTGCCAGTAGTATAAAAAGGCGGCCAGGGGGATACTACGAGCAGTACTTC. Translated, it gives CASSIKRRPGGYYEQYF. The whole variable domain, remainder taken from reference TRBV19 and TRBJ2-7, is DGGITQSPKYLFRKEGQNVTLSCEQNLNHDAMYWYRQDPGQGLRLIYYSQIVNDFQKGDIAEGYSVSREKKESFPLTVTSAQKNPTAFYLCASSIKRRPGGYYEQYFGPGTRLTVT.